The 11 T cell receptor beta chains listed next were all sequenced from one sample in a study of shared clonotypes between healthy human individuals. Sequenced by immunoSEQ multiplex PCR; TCRdb stores in-frame clones only, minus some. This sample has 600,000 to 750,000 clones, with 55% to 75% found just once. The sample consisted of memory CD4+ T cells sorted from blood. Subset of the sample: CD45RA-negative fraction. The receptors derive from a young woman in good health.

The V call is TRBV6-1, the J call TRBJ1-2, with 7 positions matching TRBD1. Trimming cost V 1 base and J 4 bases; bases outside gene matches: 6. The germline V gene has CDR1 MNHNS and CDR2 SASEGT. The CDR3 spans 15 residues. CDR3 residues: CASSEVMTGSYGYTF. The CDR3 nucleotides are TGTGCCAGCAGTGAAGTTATGACAGGGAGCTATGGCTACACCTTC.

The J gene is TRBJ2-7, the V gene TRBV11-2; TRBD1 matches at 11 bases. The CDR3 runs 15 residues. Unmatched junction bases numbered 8, after V lost 1 base and J lost 9 bases. Germline CDR1 and CDR2: SGHAT and FQNNGV. As DNA, the CDR3 is TGTGCCAGCAGCTTAGGCGGGACAGGGGGGGTTCGGCAGTACTTC. It yields the protein CASSLGGTGGVRQYF.

The J gene is TRBJ2-7, the V gene TRBV28; TRBD2 agrees at 12 bases. The junction had 9 bases not matched to a gene; V was cut back by 5 bases and J by 4 bases. Germline values: CDR1 MDHEN, CDR2 SYDVKM. CDR3 length: 16 amino acids. The CDR3 sequence: CASSRVTSGRRYEQYF. CDR3 sequence (DNA): TGTGCCAGCAGTCGAGTAACTAGCGGGAGGCGATACGAGCAGTACTTC. The entire variable domain, with the rest obtained from reference TRBV28 and TRBJ2-7, is as follows: DVKVTQSSRYLVKRTGEKVFLECVQDMDHENMFWYRQDPGLGLRLIYFSYDVKMKEKGDIPEGYSVSREKKERFSLILESASTNQTSMYLCASSRVTSGRRYEQYFGPGTRLTVT.

The chain employs TRBV11-2 and TRBJ2-1, with 15 bases that match TRBD2. Germline values: CDR1 SGHAT, CDR2 FQNNGV. The CDR3 length is 17 residues. V was clipped by 1 base and J by 7 bases; unmatched bases: 5. The CDR3 DNA follows: TGTGCCAGCAGCTTAGCTCCGGGACTAGCGGGGGGAAATGAGCAGTTCTTC. Its protein is CASSLAPGLAGGNEQFF.

This clone was recorded once. V gene TRBV7-3 combines with J gene TRBJ2-7; no clear D gene. The CDR3 runs to 14 residues. Germline V lookup: CDR1 SGHTA, CDR2 FQGTGA. Trimming cost V 3 bases and J 3 bases, with 12 bases left between them. The CDR3 DNA reads TGTGCCAGCAGCTTCCGCAGGAGCAACTACGAGCAGTACTTC. Residues: CASSFRRSNYEQYF.

J is TRBJ2-7 and V is TRBV5-4, with 9 positions matching TRBD1. The V and J ends lost 2 bases and 6 bases, in that order; junction bases with no gene match: 9. This CDR3 comprises 15 residues. CDR1 is SGHNT, CDR2 YYREEE, per germline (reference sequence). CDR3 residues: CASSLAQGAFFEQYF. In DNA form, the CDR3 reads TGTGCCAGCAGCTTAGCACAGGGGGCGTTTTTCGAGCAGTACTTC.

The chain is built from TRBV27 and TRBJ2-7; 9 bases match TRBD1. This CDR3 contains 13 residues. Germline V gene lookup returns CDR1 MNHEY and CDR2 SMNVEV (reference sequence). V lost 6 bases, J lost 9 bases, and 9 bases stayed unmatched. As DNA, the CDR3 is TGTGCCAGCAGATCCGGGACAGGGCTACCGCAGTACTTC. This encodes CASRSGTGLPQYF.

This rearrangement joins TRBV15 to TRBJ2-7; 10 bases are shared with TRBD1. CDR3 length: 16 residues. V shed 2 bases, J shed 2 bases, and the junction held 6 bases outside the gene matches. Germline-derived CDR1 and CDR2 are LNHNV and YYDKDF (reference sequence). CDR3 in amino acids: CATSRPSGTGAYEQYF. DNA of the CDR3: TGTGCCACCAGCAGACCCTCCGGGACAGGGGCCTACGAGCAGTACTTC.

With respect to this clone: Other DNA sequences in the sample encode the same CDR3. This chain's CDR3 is CASSLEGASTDTQYF. The DNA for the CDR3 is TGCGCCAGCAGCTTGGAGGGAGCGAGCACAGATACGCAGTATTTT. This rearrangement joins TRBV5-1 to TRBJ2-3, with TRBD2 as a possible D gene (5 bases). V shed 0 bases and J shed 0 bases, with 8 bases lying between them. The CDR3 is 15 residues long. In germline, CDR1 is SGHRS, CDR2 YFSETQ.

The rearrangement uses TRBV5-6 and TRBJ2-3, with 12 bases fitting TRBD1. V shed 3 bases, J shed 5 bases, and the junction held 7 bases outside the gene matches. The CDR3 runs 16 residues. Germline V gene lookup returns CDR1 SGHDT and CDR2 YYEEEE. CDR3 bases: TGTGCCAGCAGCTCCCTAGGGGACAGGGGGCGAGATACGCAGTATTTT. It yields the protein CASSSLGDRGRDTQYF. Supplemented by reference TRBV5-6 and TRBJ2-3, the full variable domain reads DAGVTQSPTHLIKTRGQQVTLRCSPKSGHDTVSWYQQALGQGPQFIFQYYEEEERQRGNFPDRFSGHQFPNYSSELNVNALLLGDSALYLCASSSLGDRGRDTQYFGPGTRLTVL.

The V call is TRBV4-1, the J call TRBJ1-1, with a tentative D call TRBD1 (5 bases). CDR3 length: 15 amino acids. The germline V and J ends were trimmed by 2 bases and 1 base, with 11 bases remaining between them. Germline-derived CDR1 and CDR2 are MGHRA and YSYEKL. The CDR3 spells CASSQTGTENTEAFF. The CDR3 DNA reads TGCGCCAGCAGCCAAACCGGGACGGAGAACACTGAAGCTTTCTTT.